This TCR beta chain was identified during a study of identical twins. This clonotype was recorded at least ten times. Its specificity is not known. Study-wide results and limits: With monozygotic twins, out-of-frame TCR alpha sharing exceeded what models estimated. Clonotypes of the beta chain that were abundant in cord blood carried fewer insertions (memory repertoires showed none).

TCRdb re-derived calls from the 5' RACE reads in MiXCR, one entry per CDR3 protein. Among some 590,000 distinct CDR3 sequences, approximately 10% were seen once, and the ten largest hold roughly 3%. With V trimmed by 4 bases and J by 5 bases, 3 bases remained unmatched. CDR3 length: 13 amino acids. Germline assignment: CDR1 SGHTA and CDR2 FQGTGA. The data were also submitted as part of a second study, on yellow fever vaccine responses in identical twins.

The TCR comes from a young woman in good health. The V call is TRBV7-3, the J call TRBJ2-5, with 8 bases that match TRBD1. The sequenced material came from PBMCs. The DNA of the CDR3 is TGTGCCAGCAGCTCGGGACAGGCGGAGACCCAGTACTTC. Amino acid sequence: CASSSGQAETQYF.